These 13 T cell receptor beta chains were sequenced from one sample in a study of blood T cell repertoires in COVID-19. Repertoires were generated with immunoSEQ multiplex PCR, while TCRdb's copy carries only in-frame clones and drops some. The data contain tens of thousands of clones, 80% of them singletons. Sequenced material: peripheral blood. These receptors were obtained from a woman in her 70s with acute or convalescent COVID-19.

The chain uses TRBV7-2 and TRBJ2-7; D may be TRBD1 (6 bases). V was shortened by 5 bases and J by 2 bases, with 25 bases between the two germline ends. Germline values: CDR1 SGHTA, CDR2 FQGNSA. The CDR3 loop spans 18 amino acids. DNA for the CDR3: TGTGCCAGCAGCCGTAACCCAATTCGACAGGCCGCCCCCTACGAGCAGTACTTC. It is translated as CASSRNPIRQAAPYEQYF.

CDR3 in DNA: TGTGCCAGCAGCTTGTGGGTACAGGGGGCTGGTGGCTACACCTTC. Its translation: CASSLWVQGAGGYTF. The V and J genes are TRBV5-5 and TRBJ1-2; 9 bases agree with TRBD1. This CDR3 is built from 15 residues. The germline V gene encodes CDR1 SGHKS and CDR2 YYEKEE (reference sequence). V shed 1 base, J shed 7 bases, and the junction held 8 bases outside the gene matches.

CDR3 DNA sequence: TGTGCCAGCAGCTTAGAGCTAGCGGGAGGGAACCAAGAGACCCAGTACTTC. Its translation is CASSLELAGGNQETQYF. The chain joins TRBV11-2 to TRBJ2-5; the match to TRBD2 covers 12 bases. Germline lookup yields CDR1 SGHAT and CDR2 FQNNGV. The CDR3 extends over 17 amino acids. After removal of 0 bases from V and 0 bases from J, the junction contained 2 bases not matched to a gene.

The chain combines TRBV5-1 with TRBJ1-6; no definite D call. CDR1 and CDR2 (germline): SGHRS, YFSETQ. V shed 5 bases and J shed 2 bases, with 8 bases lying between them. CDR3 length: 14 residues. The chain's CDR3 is CASRVDTYNSPLHF. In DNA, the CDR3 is TGCGCCAGCAGGGTAGATACCTATAATTCACCCCTCCACTTT. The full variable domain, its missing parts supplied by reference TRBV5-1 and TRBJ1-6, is KAGVTQTPRYLIKTRGQQVTLSCSPISGHRSVSWYQQTPGQGLQFLFEYFSETQRNKGNFPGRFSGRQFSNSRSEMNVSTLELGDSALYLCASRVDTYNSPLHFGNGTRLTVT.

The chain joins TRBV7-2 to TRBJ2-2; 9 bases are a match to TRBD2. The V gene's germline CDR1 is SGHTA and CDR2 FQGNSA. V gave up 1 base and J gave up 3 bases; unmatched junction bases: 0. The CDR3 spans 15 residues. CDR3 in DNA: TGTGCCAGCAGCTTAGGGACTAGCGACACCGGGGAGCTGTTTTTT. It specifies CASSLGTSDTGELFF. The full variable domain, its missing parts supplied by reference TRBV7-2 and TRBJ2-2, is GAGVSQSPSNKVTEKGKDVELRCDPISGHTALYWYRQSLGQGLEFLIYFQGNSAPDKSGLPSDRFSAERTGGSVSTLTIQRTQQEDSAVYLCASSLGTSDTGELFFGEGSRLTVL.

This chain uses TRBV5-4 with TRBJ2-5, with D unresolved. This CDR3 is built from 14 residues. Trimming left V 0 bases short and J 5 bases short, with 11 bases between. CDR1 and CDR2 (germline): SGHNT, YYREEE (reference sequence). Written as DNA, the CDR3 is TGTGCCAGCAGCTTGGGGTTGAGAACGGAGACCCAGTACTTC. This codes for CASSLGLRTETQYF.

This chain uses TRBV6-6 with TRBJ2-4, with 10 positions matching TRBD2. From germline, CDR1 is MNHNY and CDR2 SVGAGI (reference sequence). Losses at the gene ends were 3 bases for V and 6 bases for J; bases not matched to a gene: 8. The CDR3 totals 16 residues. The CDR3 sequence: CASSYVSGRAGNIQYF. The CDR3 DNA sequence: TGTGCCAGCAGTTATGTAAGCGGGAGGGCCGGAAACATTCAGTACTTC.

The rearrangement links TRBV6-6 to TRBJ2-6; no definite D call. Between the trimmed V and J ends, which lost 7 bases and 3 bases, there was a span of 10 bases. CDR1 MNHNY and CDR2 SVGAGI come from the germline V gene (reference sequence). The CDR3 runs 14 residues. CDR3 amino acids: CASTTADGANVLTF. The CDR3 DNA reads TGTGCCAGCACAACAGCAGATGGGGCCAACGTCCTGACTTTC.

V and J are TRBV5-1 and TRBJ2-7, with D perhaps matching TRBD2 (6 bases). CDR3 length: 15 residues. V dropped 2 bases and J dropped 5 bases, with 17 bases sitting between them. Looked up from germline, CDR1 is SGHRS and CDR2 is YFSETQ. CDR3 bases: TGCGCCAGCAGCTTACCCGGGAGTATTAGCGACGAGCAGTACTTC. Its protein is CASSLPGSISDEQYF.

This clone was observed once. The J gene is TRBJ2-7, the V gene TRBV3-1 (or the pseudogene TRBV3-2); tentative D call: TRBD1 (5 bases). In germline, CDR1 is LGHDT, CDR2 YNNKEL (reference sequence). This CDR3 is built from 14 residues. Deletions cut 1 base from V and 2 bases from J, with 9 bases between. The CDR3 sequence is CASSQGVGPYEQYF. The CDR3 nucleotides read TGTGCCAGCAGCCAAGGGGTGGGGCCCTACGAGCAGTACTTC.

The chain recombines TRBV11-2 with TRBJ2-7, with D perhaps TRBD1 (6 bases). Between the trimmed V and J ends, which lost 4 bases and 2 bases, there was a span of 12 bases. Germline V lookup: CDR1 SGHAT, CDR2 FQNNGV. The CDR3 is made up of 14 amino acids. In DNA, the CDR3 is TGTGCCAGCAGCTCCTACAGGGAAACCTACGAGCAGTACTTC. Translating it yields CASSSYRETYEQYF.

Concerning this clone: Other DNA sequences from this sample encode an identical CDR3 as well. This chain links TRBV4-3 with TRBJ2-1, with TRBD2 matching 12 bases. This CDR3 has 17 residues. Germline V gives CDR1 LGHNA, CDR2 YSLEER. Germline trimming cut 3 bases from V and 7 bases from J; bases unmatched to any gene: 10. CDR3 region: CASSQGLAGGTRNEQFF. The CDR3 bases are TGCGCCAGCAGCCAGGGCCTAGCGGGGGGGACTAGGAATGAGCAGTTCTTC.

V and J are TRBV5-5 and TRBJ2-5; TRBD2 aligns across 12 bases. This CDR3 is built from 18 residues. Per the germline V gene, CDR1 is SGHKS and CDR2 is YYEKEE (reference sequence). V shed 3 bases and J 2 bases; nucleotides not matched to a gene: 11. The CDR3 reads CASSSPSGGAMEQETQYF. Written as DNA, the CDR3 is TGTGCCAGCAGCTCACCTAGCGGGGGGGCTATGGAGCAAGAGACCCAGTACTTC. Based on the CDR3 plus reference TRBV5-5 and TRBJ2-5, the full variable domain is DAGVTQSPTHLIKTRGQQVTLRCSPISGHKSVSWYQQVLGQGPQFIFQYYEKEERGRGNFPDRFSARQFPNYSSELNVNALLLGDSALYLCASSSPSGGAMEQETQYFGPGTRLLVL.